A single sample gave rise to the 31 T cell receptor delta chains below, sequenced in a study of gamma-delta T cells after stem cell transplantation. TCRdb made new clone calls on the RT-PCR reads using CATT. This table holds 10,000 to 13,000 delta-chain clones, about two fifths found once. The material sequenced was gamma-delta T cells. Receptors were obtained from a human donor. It is not recorded whose cells these are; they may come from a transplant donor.

The chain has TRDV1 and TRDJ2; D is possibly TRDD3 (7 bases). CDR1 is TSWWSYY and CDR2 is QGS in the germline V gene. The CDR3 extends over 22 amino acids. Trimming stripped 4 bases from V and 0 bases from J, with 30 bases between. This CDR3 is CALGAFGSYLTGVIPLTAQLFF. The DNA for the CDR3 is TGTGCTCTTGGGGCTTTTGGGTCCTACCTTACTGGGGTCATCCCTTTGACAGCACAACTCTTCTTT.

The chain combines TRDV3 with TRDJ1; 8 bases map to TRDD3. The CDR3 has 17 amino acids. Germline lookup yields CDR1 TVYSNPD and CDR2 GDNSRS (reference sequence). V was clipped by 4 bases and J by 0 bases; unmatched bases: 16. CDR3 in amino acids: CACSTYWGSCYTDKLIF. The CDR3 DNA follows: TGTGCCTGTAGCACATACTGGGGGTCCTGCTACACCGATAAACTCATCTTT.

V usage is TRDV1 and J usage is TRDJ1, with 8 bases lining up with TRDD3. Germline V gene lookup returns CDR1 TSWWSYY and CDR2 QGS. There are 23 residues in the CDR3. Trimming took 0 bases from V and 0 from J; bases not matched to a gene: 24. The CDR3 DNA reads as TGTGCTCTTGGGGAACTGGCCAGATTGGAACTGGGGGTTAAAGGACCGTACACCGATAAACTCATCTTT. It yields the protein CALGELARLELGVKGPYTDKLIF.

Turning to this clone: Other DNA sequences from this sample encode an identical CDR3 as well. The chain has TRDV1 and TRDJ1, with 9 bases aligning to TRDD3. The germline V gene has CDR1 TSWWSYY and CDR2 QGS. CDR3 length: 21 residues. Trimming took 2 bases from V and 0 from J; bases not matched to a gene: 19. This chain's CDR3 is CALGEIGGHPYWGTYTDKLIF. Written as DNA, the CDR3 is TGTGCTCTTGGGGAAATCGGTGGGCACCCCTACTGGGGGACCTACACCGATAAACTCATCTTT.

For this clone: A single base separates this from a much larger clone, so it may be a read error. This chain uses TRDV1 with TRDJ1, with D maybe TRDD3 (5 bases). The CDR3 length is 21 residues. Germline assignment: CDR1 TSWWSYY and CDR2 QGS. V lost 1 base, J lost 1 base, and 28 bases lay in between. Here the CDR3 reads CALGEPRGLVSTPVCTDKLIF. The CDR3 coding sequence is TGTGCTCTTGGGGAACCGAGGGGGCTGGTGTCAACCCCCGTATGCACCGATAAACTCATCTTT.

This clone was counted between two and nine times. A junction end diverges from the germline sequence, so it may reflect a read error. The rearrangement uses TRDV1 and TRDJ1; D may correspond to TRDD2 or TRDD3 (7 bases each). Looked up from germline, CDR1 is TSWWSYY and CDR2 is QGS. This CDR3 has 21 residues. The CDR3 DNA reads TGTGCTCTTGGGTTTCCTACCTGGGGGCCCTCAAACCTCACGTACACCGATAAATTCATCTTT. Protein product: CALGFPTWGPSNLTYTDKFIF.

This chain connects TRDV1 to TRDJ1, with D possibly being TRDD3 (5 bases). The CDR3 length is 20 residues. Trimming removed 2 bases from V and 0 bases from J, with 25 bases in between. Germline-derived CDR1 and CDR2 are TSWWSYY and QGS. CDR3 in amino acids: CALGEGGPTLYWQYTDKLIF. CDR3 coding DNA: TGTGCTCTTGGGGAAGGTGGTCCAACCCTGTACTGGCAGTACACCGATAAACTCATCTTT.

The V call is TRDV1, the J call TRDJ1, with D uncertain. Looked up from germline, CDR1 is TSWWSYY and CDR2 is QGS. CDR3 length: 15 amino acids. Trimming stripped 2 bases from V and 7 bases from J, with 17 bases between. In DNA, the CDR3 is TGTGCTCTTGGGGAATGGTCTACAAAAGTACCTAAACTCATCTTT. Translation gives CALGEWSTKVPKLIF.

Note on this clone: A clone one base away is much larger, so this may be a read error. This chain joins TRDV3 and TRDJ1; TRDD3 matches at 9 bases. From germline, CDR1 is TVYSNPD and CDR2 GDNSRS (reference sequence). This CDR3 region has 18 residues. V lost 4 bases to trimming and J lost 2 bases; unmatched junction nucleotides: 20. The CDR3 spells CASFLPTLGDGVTDKLIF. DNA for the CDR3: TGTGCCTCTTTTCTTCCCACCCTGGGGGATGGAGTTACCGATAAACTCATCTTT.

J is TRDJ3 and V is TRDV2, with TRDD3 identical over 8 bases. The CDR3 loop spans 19 amino acids. V trimming: 4 bases; J trimming: 0 bases; junction bases outside the gene matches: 10. Looked up from germline, CDR1 is GEAIGNYY and CDR2 is EKD. The CDR3 reads CACDPVLGVASWDTRQMFF. The CDR3 DNA reads TGTGCCTGTGATCCGGTACTGGGGGTTGCCTCCTGGGACACCCGACAGATGTTTTTC.

This chain connects TRDV2 to TRDJ3, with TRDD3 identical over 9 bases. The J segment lost 0 bases and the V segment lost 1 base, leaving 0 bases of the junction unmatched. The CDR3 sequence is 17 residues long. Germline assignment: CDR1 GEAIGNYY and CDR2 EKD. The CDR3 here is CACDTLGDSWDTRQMFF. The CDR3, as DNA: TGTGCCTGTGACACACTGGGGGACTCCTGGGACACCCGACAGATGTTTTTC.

The chain is built from TRDV1 and TRDJ1; D uncertain. This CDR3 is 15 amino acids long. From germline, CDR1 is TSWWSYY and CDR2 QGS. The germline V and J ends were trimmed by 1 base and 7 bases, with 16 bases remaining between them. DNA of the CDR3: TGTGCTCTTGGGGAACGGTATCGTTGGCCCGGTAAACTCATCTTT. Its protein product is CALGERYRWPGKLIF.

This clone has only a few counts. The rearrangement uses TRDV1 and TRDJ1, with D possibly matching TRDD1 (5 bases). V was clipped by 2 bases and J by 5 bases, with 24 bases between them. The CDR3 is made up of 18 amino acids. Germline CDR1 is TSWWSYY and CDR2 is QGS. The chain's CDR3 is CALGETKYLGTPRDKLIF. CDR3 nucleotides: TGTGCTCTTGGGGAAACTAAATATCTAGGAACCCCACGGGATAAACTCATCTTT.

In the case of this clone: Other DNA sequences in this sample translate to the same CDR3. The V gene is TRDV1, the J gene TRDJ2; the D gene is possibly TRDD2 (5 bases). V was shortened by 0 bases and J by 0 bases, with 17 bases between the two germline ends. This CDR3 has 19 residues. Germline loops: CDR1 TSWWSYY, CDR2 QGS. The CDR3 region is CALGELKRFRGALTAQLFF. The CDR3 DNA is TGTGCTCTTGGGGAACTAAAACGCTTCCGCGGAGCTTTGACAGCACAACTCTTCTTT.

Only one count was recorded for this clone. The V gene is TRDV1, the J gene TRDJ1, with TRDD2 matching 7 bases. The germline CDR1 and CDR2 sequences are TSWWSYY and QGS. This CDR3 contains 19 residues. The V segment lost 3 bases and the J segment 0 bases; nucleotides outside the gene matches: 16. As DNA, the CDR3 is TGTGCTCTTGGGGAGGCACCTTCCTCATGTGGGGCCTACACCGATAAACTCATCTTT. Translation: CALGEAPSSCGAYTDKLIF.

By proportion, this clone is medium-sized. The J gene is TRDJ1, the V gene TRDV2, with D possibly being TRDD3 (5 bases). The CDR3 covers 16 residues. V lost 0 bases and J 2 bases, leaving 15 bases between the germline ends. CDR1 is GEAIGNYY and CDR2 is EKD in the germline V gene. DNA for the CDR3: TGTGCCTGTGACACCGGGGGCCGCCTTATGACCGATAAACTCATCTTT. Translated, it gives CACDTGGRLMTDKLIF.

This clone is medium-sized in the sample. Other DNA sequences within the sample encode an identical CDR3. The chain links TRDV2 to TRDJ1, with D possibly matching TRDD3 (6 bases). The CDR3 has 14 amino acids. Deletions cut 1 base from V and 0 bases from J, with 8 bases between. Germline lookup yields CDR1 GEAIGNYY and CDR2 EKD. CDR3 nucleotide sequence: TGTGCCTGTGACACTGGGGGGTACACCGATAAACTCATCTTT. Its translation: CACDTGGYTDKLIF.

Note on this clone: One end of the junction does not line up with germline, which may come from a read error. In the same sample, other DNA sequences code for this CDR3. The rearrangement links TRDV2 to TRDJ3; 8 bases agree with TRDD3. Per the germline V gene, CDR1 is GEAIGNYY and CDR2 is EKD. The CDR3 is made up of 19 amino acids. The CDR3 DNA reads as TGCGCCTGTGACACTAGTACTGGGGGTCGCTCCTGGGACACCCGACAGATGTTTTTC. Protein product: CACDTSTGGRSWDTRQMFF.

This sequence joins TRDV2 and TRDJ3; TRDD3 matches 10 bases. The V segment lost 0 bases and the J segment 1 base; nucleotides outside the gene matches: 2. The germline gives CDR1 GEAIGNYY, CDR2 EKD. CDR3 length: 18 residues. Here the CDR3 DNA reads TGTGCCTGTGACACCGGGGGATACGGGTCCTGGGACACCCGACAGATGTTTTTC. Amino acid sequence: CACDTGGYGSWDTRQMFF.

In the case of this clone: This same CDR3 is encoded by further DNA sequences in the sample. This chain connects TRDV3 to TRDJ1, with 8 bases that match TRDD3. Per the germline V gene, CDR1 is TVYSNPD and CDR2 is GDNSRS (reference sequence). The CDR3 is 14 residues long. The junction had 11 bases not matched to a gene; V was cut back by 4 bases and J by 4 bases. CDR3 protein: CASKTVLGDDKLIF. DNA for the CDR3: TGTGCCTCCAAAACCGTCCTGGGGGACGATAAACTCATCTTT.

This clone was counted a few times. The CDR3 region has the DNA TGTGCTCTTGGGGAACACCCCCGGTCTGGGGGATACGTCGATAAACTCATCTTT. It codes for CALGEHPRSGGYVDKLIF. V gene TRDV1 combines with J gene TRDJ1; 12 bases align to TRDD3. The trim removed 1 base at V and 4 bases at J, leaving 10 bases unmatched. From germline, CDR1 is TSWWSYY and CDR2 QGS. There are 18 residues in the CDR3.

This rearrangement joins TRDV1 to TRDJ1; 10 positions agree with TRDD3. Germline V gene data show CDR1 as TSWWSYY and CDR2 as QGS. J lost 0 bases, V lost 3 bases, and 22 bases had no gene match. The CDR3 contains 22 residues. This chain's CDR3 is CALGEGGLPKDWGMPYTDKLIF. Written as DNA, the CDR3 is TGTGCTCTTGGGGAGGGTGGCCTTCCTAAGGACTGGGGGATGCCGTACACCGATAAACTCATCTTT.

The chain uses TRDV2 and TRDJ2; D is possibly TRDD3 (6 bases). This CDR3 region has 16 residues. Germline values: CDR1 GEAIGNYY, CDR2 EKD. V was shortened by 4 bases and J by 11 bases, with 25 bases between the two germline ends. The CDR3 nucleotides read TGTGCCTGTGAACCCCAAAAGGGGGACGCGACATCCCAACTCTTCTTT. Protein product: CACEPQKGDATSQLFF.

This clone has a handful of counts. The chain links TRDV1 to TRDJ1; 7 bases map to TRDD2. The length of the CDR3 is 17 residues. The ends lost 5 bases at V and 0 bases at J; junction bases unmatched: 12. Germline values: CDR1 TSWWSYY, CDR2 QGS. The CDR3 nucleotides are TGTGCTCTTGGGCCCCGTTCCTACGGCCTATACACCGATAAACTCATCTTT. It codes for CALGPRSYGLYTDKLIF.

With respect to this clone: A clone one base away is much larger, so this may be a read error. The chain combines TRDV2 with TRDJ2; D is perhaps TRDD3 (6 bases). CDR3 length: 14 amino acids. The germline CDR1 and CDR2 sequences are GEAIGNYY and EKD. The germline V and J ends were trimmed by 3 bases and 5 bases, with 12 bases remaining between them. The CDR3 here is CACDVGYPTAQLFF. The CDR3 DNA is TGTGCCTGTGACGTGGGATATCCTACAGCACAACTCTTCTTT.

Within the sample, this clone is medium-sized (0.01 to 0.1%). This same CDR3 is encoded by further DNA sequences in the sample. V and J are TRDV2 and TRDJ3, with D possibly TRDD3 on 6 matching bases. This CDR3 contains 21 residues. V dropped 0 bases and J dropped 0 bases, with 20 bases sitting between them. Per germline, CDR1 GEAIGNYY and CDR2 EKD. CDR3 DNA sequence: TGTGCCTGTGACACCGTAGTTGGGGGTTTCCGGAGCTCCTGGGACACCCGACAGATGTTTTTC. Its translation: CACDTVVGGFRSSWDTRQMFF.

With respect to this clone: It may be a read error: a sequence one base away is much more abundant. The chain has TRDV2 and TRDJ1; D remains unclear. Germline V gene sequence: CDR1 GEAIGNYY, CDR2 EKD. This CDR3 region has 14 residues. CDR3 nucleotides: TGTGCCTGTGACAAAGGGACGTACACCGATGAACTCATCTTT. Translation gives CACDKGTYTDELIF.

This chain links TRDV2 with TRDJ2; perhaps TRDD3 as D (6 bases). The ends were cut back, 1 base at V and 7 bases at J, with 33 bases in the middle. Germline loops: CDR1 GEAIGNYY, CDR2 EKD. This CDR3 spans 21 amino acids. CDR3 DNA sequence: TGTGCCTGTGACACGGGGTTCTGCAGAAGGTATTGGGAGACACTGGGAGCACAACTCTTCTTT. This sequence encodes CACDTGFCRRYWETLGAQLFF.

The chain combines TRDV2 with TRDJ3; 13 bases align to TRDD3. The CDR3 consists of 23 residues. The germline gives CDR1 GEAIGNYY, CDR2 EKD. V lost 0 bases to trimming and J lost 4 bases; unmatched junction nucleotides: 17. CDR3 nucleotide sequence: TGTGCCTGTGACACCTCGTACTGGGGGATACGCGTTTGTTCTACGTGGGACACCCGACAGATGTTTTTC. This sequence encodes CACDTSYWGIRVCSTWDTRQMFF.

The gene calls are TRAV29/DV5 and TRDJ1, with 8 bases matching TRDD3. V trimming: 0 bases; J trimming: 0 bases; junction bases outside the gene matches: 25. The CDR3 runs to 22 residues. From germline, CDR1 is NSMFDY and CDR2 ISSIKDK. The CDR3 nucleotides are TGTGCAGCAAGCGCGCGACCCCACCTTTACTGTGGGATACGCGGGTACACCGATAAACTCATCTTT. Its protein is CAASARPHLYCGIRGYTDKLIF.

The count of this clone is one. This could be a read error, since a much larger clone is one nucleotide away. The chain has TRDV2 and TRDJ2; 8 positions agree with TRDD3. The germline V gene has CDR1 GEAIGNYY and CDR2 EKD. There are 15 residues in the CDR3. The CDR3 region is CACRLGDTQTEQLFF. The CDR3 nucleotides are TGTGCCTGTAGGCTGGGGGACACCCAGACAGAACAACTCTTCTTT.